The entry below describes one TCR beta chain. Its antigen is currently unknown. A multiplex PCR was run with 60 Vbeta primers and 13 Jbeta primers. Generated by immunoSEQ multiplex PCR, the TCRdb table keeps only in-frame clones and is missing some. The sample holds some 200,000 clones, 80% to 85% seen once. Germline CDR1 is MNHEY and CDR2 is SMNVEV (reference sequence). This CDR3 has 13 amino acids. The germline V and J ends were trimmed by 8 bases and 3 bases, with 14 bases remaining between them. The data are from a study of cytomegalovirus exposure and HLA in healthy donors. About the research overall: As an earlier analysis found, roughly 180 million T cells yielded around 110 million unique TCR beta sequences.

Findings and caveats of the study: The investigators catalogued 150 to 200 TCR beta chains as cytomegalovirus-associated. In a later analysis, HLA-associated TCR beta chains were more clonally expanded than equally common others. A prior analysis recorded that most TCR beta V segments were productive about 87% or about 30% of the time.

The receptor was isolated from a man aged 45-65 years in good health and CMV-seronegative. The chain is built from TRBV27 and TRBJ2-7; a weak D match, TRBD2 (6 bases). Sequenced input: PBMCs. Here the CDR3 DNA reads TGTGCCAGCCGGAGGGGAGCTTTCTACGAGCAGTACTTC. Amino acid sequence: CASRRGAFYEQYF.